A single sample is the source of the 13 T cell receptor beta chains below, sequenced in a study of blood T cell repertoires in COVID-19. TCRdb keeps only in-frame clones here, not all; method: immunoSEQ multiplex PCR. The profile shows about 410,000 clones, 75% to 90% of them singletons. Sequences were obtained from peripheral blood. All receptors come from a woman aged 40 to 55 with COVID-19, enrolled during active disease.

The rearrangement links TRBV27 to TRBJ1-6; 8 bases are a match to TRBD1. There are 14 residues in the CDR3. With 7 bases clipped from V and 8 bases from J, the junction kept 7 bases outside the gene matches. Germline V gene data show CDR1 as MNHEY and CDR2 as SMNVEV (reference sequence). The CDR3 DNA follows: TGTGCCAGCACCTTCGACAGGGGTGATTCACCCCTCCACTTT. Translating gives CASTFDRGDSPLHF.

V usage is TRBV11-3 and J usage is TRBJ2-7, with 10 bases matching TRBD1. CDR1 SGHNT and CDR2 YENEEA come from the germline V gene. The CDR3 runs to 14 residues. Unmatched junction bases numbered 9, after V lost 8 bases and J lost 5 bases. The DNA for the CDR3 is TGTGCCAGCTCCACCGGGACAGGGGCCCACGAGCAGTACTTC. It yields the protein CASSTGTGAHEQYF.

The chain joins TRBV24-1 to TRBJ1-1; TRBD1 matches at 11 bases. J was trimmed by 14 bases and V by 3 bases; bases with no gene match: 7. This CDR3 has 13 amino acids. Germline V lookup: CDR1 KGHDR, CDR2 SFDVKD. CDR3 in DNA: TGTGCCACCAGTGATCGGGACAGGGGGAAACTCTTCTTT. Translating it yields CATSDRDRGKLFF.

The genes are TRBV7-8 and TRBJ1-5, with 10 bases aligning to TRBD1. The CDR3 covers 18 residues. Trimming took 5 bases from V and 1 from J; bases not matched to a gene: 11. Germline V gene lookup returns CDR1 SGHVS and CDR2 FQNEAQ. In DNA form, the CDR3 reads TGTGCCAGCAGCGCGCACGGGACAGGGGAATGGAGCAATCAGCCCCAGCATTTT. Translated, it gives CASSAHGTGEWSNQPQHF.

This rearrangement joins TRBV30 to TRBJ1-6; D uncertain. CDR1 is GTSNPN and CDR2 is SVGIG in the germline V gene (reference sequence). Deletions cut 3 bases from V and 7 bases from J, with 7 bases between. CDR3 size: 12 residues. CDR3 in amino acids: CAWSTANSPLHF. In DNA form, the CDR3 reads TGTGCCTGGAGCACAGCCAATTCACCCCTCCACTTT.

This clone has a handful of counts. J is TRBJ1-6 and V is TRBV27; TRBD1 is a possible D gene (6 bases). The CDR3 is made up of 14 amino acids. Trimming removed 6 bases at V and 10 bases at J, with 16 bases between. Germline CDR1 reads MNHEY; CDR2 reads SMNVEV (reference sequence). This chain's CDR3 is CASSPWRGGSPLHF. CDR3 nucleotides: TGTGCCAGCAGCCCCTGGAGGGGGGGGTCACCCCTCCACTTT.

The V and J genes are TRBV18 and TRBJ1-1; D is unclear. The germline CDR1 and CDR2 sequences are KGHSH and LQKENI. The CDR3 extends over 14 amino acids. V was clipped by 2 bases and J by 1 base, with 8 bases between them. The CDR3 DNA follows: TGTGCCAGCTCACCAATATCGAGGAACACTGAAGCTTTCTTT. Residues: CASSPISRNTEAFF.

The genes are TRBV7-8 and TRBJ1-1; 10 nucleotides match TRBD1. The CDR3 is 16 amino acids. The trim removed 4 bases at V and 2 bases at J, leaving 7 bases unmatched. Germline CDR1 reads SGHVS; CDR2 reads FQNEAQ. Written as DNA, the CDR3 is TGTGCCAGCAGCTCGGCCGGGACAGGGGTTAACACTGAAGCTTTCTTT. Protein: CASSSAGTGVNTEAFF.

The V call is TRBV10-3, the J call TRBJ1-5; D is possibly TRBD1 (5 bases). The V end was cut by 2 bases, the J end by 0 bases, with 11 bases between. The CDR3 contains 16 residues. In germline, CDR1 is ENHRY, CDR2 SYGVKD. CDR3 in amino acids: CAISEGGGISNQPQHF. CDR3 in DNA: TGTGCCATCAGTGAGGGCGGGGGGATTAGCAATCAGCCCCAGCATTTT.

The V and J genes are TRBV6-6 and TRBJ1-1; D is unresolved. V lost 6 bases and J lost 6, with 14 bases in between. CDR1 MNHNY and CDR2 SVGAGI come from the germline V gene (reference sequence). The CDR3 length is 13 residues. CDR3 amino acids: CASSRPDGAEAFF. CDR3 in DNA: TGTGCCAGCAGCCGACCTGACGGGGCTGAAGCTTTCTTT.

CDR3 amino acids: CASSFGRDTEAFF. CDR3 coding DNA: TGTGCCAGCAGCTTTGGTCGAGACACTGAAGCTTTCTTT. The J gene is TRBJ1-1, the V gene TRBV7-2; D is unresolved. The germline V and J ends were trimmed by 3 bases and 3 bases, with 8 bases remaining between them. This CDR3 spans 13 amino acids. CDR1 is SGHTA and CDR2 is FQGNSA in the germline V gene.

V is TRBV18 and J is TRBJ2-5, with a tentative D call TRBD1 (6 bases). Germline V gene sequence: CDR1 KGHSH, CDR2 LQKENI. The CDR3 sequence is 14 residues long. V gave up 5 bases and J gave up 1 base, with 11 bases separating them. CDR3: CASSSGQSQETQYF. In nucleotides, the CDR3 is TGTGCCAGCTCATCCGGACAGTCCCAAGAGACCCAGTACTTC.

This chain links TRBV24-1 with TRBJ1-1; D may be TRBD1 (5 bases). CDR1 and CDR2 from the germline V gene are KGHDR and SFDVKD. V dropped 3 bases and J dropped 3 bases, with 13 bases sitting between them. This CDR3 is 15 amino acids long. CDR3 sequence reads: CATSDPTGGDTEAFF. CDR3 nucleotide sequence: TGTGCCACCAGTGATCCCACAGGCGGGGACACTGAAGCTTTCTTT.